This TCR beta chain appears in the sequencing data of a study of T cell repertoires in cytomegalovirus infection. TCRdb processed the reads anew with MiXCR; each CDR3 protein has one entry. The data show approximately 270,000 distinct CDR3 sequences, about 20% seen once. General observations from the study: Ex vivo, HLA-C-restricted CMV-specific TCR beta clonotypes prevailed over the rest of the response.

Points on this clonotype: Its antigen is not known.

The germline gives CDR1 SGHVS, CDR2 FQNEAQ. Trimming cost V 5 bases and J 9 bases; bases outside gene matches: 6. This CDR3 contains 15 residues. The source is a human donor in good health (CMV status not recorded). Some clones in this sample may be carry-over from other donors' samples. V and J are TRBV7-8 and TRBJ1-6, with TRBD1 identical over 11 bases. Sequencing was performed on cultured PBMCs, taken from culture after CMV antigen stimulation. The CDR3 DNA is TGTGCCAGCAGCGCTGGACAGGGGGCGTTTTCACCCCTCCACTTT. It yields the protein CASSAGQGAFSPLHF.